The rows below give T cell receptor beta chains drawn from one sample of a study of CD8+CD57+ T cells in acquired aplastic anemia. TCRdb re-derived calls from the reads in MiXCR, one entry per CDR3 protein. Altogether about 220,000 distinct CDR3 sequences are present, 34% being singletons, with the ten largest covering about 1.1%. The sample was sorted CD4+, CD8+, or CD8+CD57+ T cells (not recorded which) from PBMCs. These receptors were obtained from a human donor in good health, serving as a control. CDR3s include the opening cysteine and the closing phenylalanine or tryptophan. A D gene is named only where the DNA matches it firmly. Size is stated for part of the rows, as once, few or many counts, or as a class when the clone is expanded.

j_call,v_call,clone_size,d_call,cdr3_aa,cdr3_nt
TRBJ2-5,TRBV24-1,NA,TRBD1,CATATGDQETQYF,TGTGCCACCGCGACAGGGGACCAAGAGACCCAGTACTTC
TRBJ2-7,TRBV10-3,NA,NA,CASRTVATGQYF,TGTGCCAGCCGAACTGTAGCAACCGGGCAGTACTTC
TRBJ2-1,TRBV2,many,NA,CASRGSSYNEQFF,TGTGCCAGCAGAGGGAGCTCCTACAATGAGCAGTTCTTC
TRBJ2-6,TRBV5-5,NA,NA,CASSAGQSGANVLAF,TGTGCCAGCAGCGCGGGACAGTCTGGGGCCAACGTCCTGGCTTTC
TRBJ1-1,TRBV11-2,many,NA,CARTKARGTEAFF,TGTGCCAGGACAAAGGCTAGGGGAACTGAAGCTTTCTTT
TRBJ2-7,TRBV10-1,few,NA,CASSESRSRSSYEQYF,TGCGCCAGCAGTGAGTCGAGATCCAGATCCTCCTACGAGCAGTACTTC
TRBJ2-5,TRBV9,NA,NA,CASSTGYLETQYF,TGTGCCAGCAGTACAGGGTATTTGGAGACCCAGTACTTC
TRBJ1-2,TRBV2,NA,NA,CASSVVTTNYGYTF,TGTGCCAGCAGTGTGGTGACCACTAACTATGGCTACACCTTC
TRBJ1-2,TRBV2,NA,NA,CASSRSGHTF,TGTGCCAGTAGCAGATCCGGCCACACCTTC
TRBJ1-6,TRBV7-8,many,NA,CASSLLVRTVYSPLHF,TGTGCCAGCAGCTTATTGGTCCGGACGGTCTACTCACCCCTCCACTTT
TRBJ2-7,TRBV10-1,NA,NA,CASFQGGLYEQYF,TGCGCCAGCTTTCAGGGGGGCCTCTACGAGCAGTACTTC
TRBJ2-7,TRBV4-1,many,NA,CASSQVFSRAEQYF,TGCGCCAGCAGCCAAGTATTCTCCCGGGCCGAGCAGTACTTC
TRBJ1-1,TRBV2,many,NA,CASSPFAGTEAFF,TGTGCCAGCAGTCCCTTTGCAGGGACTGAAGCTTTCTTT
TRBJ1-3,TRBV29-1,NA,NA,CSVRGGYF,TGCAGCGTTCGAGGGGGATATTTT
TRBJ2-7,TRBV20-1,many,NA,CSASRAGSAYEQYF,TGCAGTGCTAGCAGGGCAGGGAGCGCCTACGAGCAGTACTTC
TRBJ2-7,TRBV24-1,NA,NA,CASSLDSGFYEQYF,TGTGCCAGCAGTTTAGACAGCGGATTCTACGAGCAGTACTTC
TRBJ2-3,TRBV25-1,NA,NA,CASSPNNLAQQKTVTDTQYF,TGTGCCAGCAGTCCCAACAATCTAGCCCAACAGAAGACGGTAACAGATACGCAGTATTTT
TRBJ2-5,TRBV6-1,many,TRBD1,CASSEGTGMKTQYF,TGTGCCAGCAGTGAGGGGACAGGGATGAAGACCCAGTACTTC
TRBJ2-1,TRBV10-3,few,TRBD2,CAISESEIAGGPIDEQFF,TGTGCCATCAGTGAGTCCGAAATAGCGGGGGGGCCTATCGATGAGCAGTTCTTC
TRBJ1-6,TRBV7-8,many,NA,CASSFLRGSPLHF,TGTGCCAGCAGTTTCCTCAGGGGTTCACCCCTCCACTTT
TRBJ1-4,TRBV4-1,few,NA,CASMPAGISNEKLFF,TGCGCCAGCATGCCGGCCGGGATTTCTAATGAAAAACTGTTTTTT
TRBJ1-2,TRBV10-1,NA,NA,CASSDPGLAGLTNYGYTF,TGCGCCAGCAGTGACCCTGGACTAGCGGGACTGACAAACTATGGCTATACCTTC
TRBJ2-5,TRBV19,NA,TRBD1,CVSNRDRGETQYF,TGTGTCAGTAACCGAGACAGGGGAGAGACCCAGTACTTC
TRBJ1-2,TRBV10-3,few,NA,CAISVERGYGNGYTF,TGTGCCATCAGTGTCGAACGGGGTTACGGGAATGGCTACACCTTC
TRBJ2-3,TRBV4-1,NA,TRBD2,CASSQLAGFGDTQYF,TGCGCCAGCAGCCAATTAGCGGGGTTCGGCGATACGCAGTATTTT
TRBJ1-2,TRBV3-1,few,TRBD1,CASSFSQGSGYTF,TGTGCCAGCAGCTTTTCACAGGGGAGCGGCTACACCTTC
TRBJ2-5,TRBV19,many,NA,CASTRAGAQETQYF,TGTGCCAGTACCAGGGCAGGGGCCCAAGAGACCCAGTACTTC
TRBJ1-2,TRBV2,NA,TRBD1,CASRDRGRGYTF,TGTGCCAGCCGGGACAGGGGGCGCGGCTACACCTTC
TRBJ2-7,TRBV7-6,many,NA,CASSLASCRVYEQYF,TGTGCCAGCAGCTTAGCATCATGCAGGGTCTACGAGCAGTACTTC
TRBJ1-1,TRBV20-1,many,NA,CSARQPNTEAFF,TGCAGTGCTAGACAGCCGAACACTGAAGCTTTCTTT
TRBJ2-1,TRBV7-3,NA,NA,CASSLSAGNYNEQFF,TGTGCCAGCAGCTTAAGCGCGGGAAACTACAATGAGCAGTTCTTC
TRBJ2-5,TRBV7-2,NA,NA,CASKGGTQYF,TGTGCCAGCAAGGGGGGGACCCAGTACTTC
TRBJ1-2,TRBV12-3/TRBV12-4,many,NA,CASSLYGYTF,TGTGCCAGCAGTCTCTATGGCTACACCTTC
TRBJ1-5,TRBV7-3,many,NA,CASSGDINQPQHF,TGTGCCAGCAGCGGGGACATAAATCAGCCCCAGCATTTT
TRBJ2-7,TRBV6-1,once,NA,CASSERPGTTYEQYF,TGTGCCAGCAGTGAGCGCCCCGGGACAACCTACGAACAGTACTTC
TRBJ2-5,TRBV6-1,NA,TRBD2,CASSRGLAGAKGETQYF,TGTGCCAGCAGTCGGGGACTAGCGGGAGCTAAGGGGGAGACCCAGTACTTC
TRBJ1-2,TRBV19,NA,NA,CASSIWGDYGYTF,TGTGCCAGTAGTATCTGGGGGGACTATGGCTACACCTTC
TRBJ1-6,TRBV19,many,NA,CASSINRFRNSPLHF,TGTGCCAGTAGTATTAACAGGTTTAGGAATTCACCCCTCCACTTT
TRBJ2-1,TRBV7-8,NA,TRBD1,CASSVPRGQSYNEQFF,TGTGCCAGCAGTGTCCCCCGGGGACAGTCCTACAATGAGCAGTTCTTC